These 29 T cell receptor beta chains share one sample of origin, sequenced in a study of T-cell reconstitution after alpha-beta-depleted transplantation in children. TCRbeta library preparation incorporated unique molecular identifiers. TCRdb processed the PCR reads anew with MiXCR; each CDR3 protein has one entry. The sample records 500,000 to 600,000 distinct CDR3 sequences, around a third being singletons. The source was PBMCs from the stem cell graft donor, collected from the stem cell graft. These receptors were collected from a human donor who donated a stem cell graft to a child with aplastic anemia.

This sequence joins TRBV5-5 and TRBJ1-1; D is uncertain. The V end lost 6 bases, the J end lost 0 bases, and 9 bases lay between the germline ends. This CDR3 has 13 amino acids. Germline assignment: CDR1 SGHKS and CDR2 YYEKEE (reference sequence). Written as DNA, the CDR3 is TGTGCCAGCAAGGCATGGATGAACACTGAAGCTTTCTTT. Translation gives CASKAWMNTEAFF.

The J gene is TRBJ1-2, the V gene TRBV29-1, with 8 bases lining up with TRBD1. Germline values: CDR1 SQVTM, CDR2 ANQGSEA. This CDR3 region has 12 residues. V was clipped by 6 bases and J by 4 bases; unmatched bases: 4. The CDR3 nucleotides read TGCAGCGTCCAGACAGGGGTCTATGGCTACACCTTC. This encodes CSVQTGVYGYTF.

The V and J genes are TRBV29-1 and TRBJ2-5, with D perhaps given as TRBD1 or TRBD2 (5 bases each). The CDR3 totals 14 residues. Germline V gene data show CDR1 as SQVTM and CDR2 as ANQGSEA. V gave up 1 base and J gave up 1 base, with 10 bases separating them. CDR3 sequence: CSVEAAGTQETQYF. For the CDR3, the DNA is TGCAGCGTTGAAGCCGCAGGGACCCAAGAGACCCAGTACTTC.

This chain uses TRBV7-9 with TRBJ2-5; no reliable D call. The CDR3 extends over 12 amino acids. Germline V CDR1 and CDR2: SEHNR, FQNEAQ (reference sequence). Trimming stripped 1 base from V and 5 bases from J, with 5 bases between. For the CDR3, the DNA is TGTGCCAGCAGCTTAGAGGTCGAGACCCAGTACTTC. This codes for CASSLEVETQYF. The full variable domain, rest sourced from reference TRBV7-9 and TRBJ2-5, is DTGVSQNPRHKITKRGQNVTFRCDPISEHNRLYWYRQTLGQGPEFLTYFQNEAQLEKSRLLSDRFSAERPKGSFSTLEIQRTEQGDSAMYLCASSLEVETQYFGPGTRLLVL.

The table lists this clonotype with a count of one. J is TRBJ2-2 and V is TRBV11-3; D uncertain. Germline CDR1 reads SGHNT; CDR2 reads YENEEA. CDR3 length: 13 residues. Trimming shortened V by 1 base and J by 7 bases, and 7 bases separated the two germline ends. The DNA of the CDR3 is TGTGCCAGCAGCTTAGGAGTTTACGGGGAGCTGTTTTTT. It yields the protein CASSLGVYGELFF. The entire variable domain, with the rest obtained from reference TRBV11-3 and TRBJ2-2, is as follows: EAGVVQSPRYKIIEKKQPVAFWCNPISGHNTLYWYLQNLGQGPELLIRYENEEAVDDSQLPKDRFSAERLKGVDSTLKIQPAELGDSAVYLCASSLGVYGELFFGEGSRLTVL.

This chain connects TRBV14 to TRBJ2-1; the match to TRBD2 covers 7 bases. The CDR3 contains 17 residues. With 0 bases clipped from V and 3 bases from J, the junction kept 8 bases outside the gene matches. The germline CDR1 and CDR2 sequences are SGHDN and FVKESK. CDR3 nucleotides: TGTGCCAGCAGCCAAGAAGTCTCTAGCGGTTACTACAATGAGCAGTTCTTC. This gives the protein CASSQEVSSGYYNEQFF.

The rearrangement joins TRBV6-1 to TRBJ2-1, with TRBD1 matching 7 bases. The CDR3 contains 16 residues. Trimming took 6 bases from V and 3 from J; bases not matched to a gene: 11. Per germline, CDR1 MNHNS and CDR2 SASEGT. CDR3 DNA sequence: TGTGCCAGCAGACCCAACAGGGGCGATTTCTACAATGAGCAGTTCTTC. It is translated as CASRPNRGDFYNEQFF.

The rearrangement joins TRBV18 to TRBJ1-1, with D uncertain. Trimming pared 3 bases from V and 3 bases from J, leaving 8 bases between. The CDR3 runs to 13 residues. The germline V gene has CDR1 KGHSH and CDR2 LQKENI. The CDR3 nucleotides are TGTGCCAGCTCACCGGCGGCAGACACTGAAGCTTTCTTT. It yields the protein CASSPAADTEAFF.

V and J are TRBV7-2 and TRBJ2-5, with 11 nucleotides matching TRBD1. Germline values: CDR1 SGHTA, CDR2 FQGNSA. With V trimmed by 5 bases and J by 6 bases, 8 bases remained unmatched. CDR3 length: 15 residues. The CDR3, as DNA: TGTGCCAGCAGCCCGGACAGGGGGCAGCAGCAGACCCAGTACTTC. It encodes CASSPDRGQQQTQYF.

V is TRBV6-1 and J is TRBJ1-1; no firm D call. Trimming removed 5 bases from V and 1 base from J, with 11 bases in between. The CDR3 is made up of 14 amino acids. Germline V lookup: CDR1 MNHNS, CDR2 SASEGT. Here the CDR3 DNA reads TGTGCCAGCAGTAAGACACAAGAGAACACTGAAGCTTTCTTT. It specifies CASSKTQENTEAFF.

This clonotype was counted many times. V gene TRBV20-1 combines with J gene TRBJ1-1; 7 bases map to TRBD1. The CDR3 covers 12 residues. V lost 6 bases and J lost 2; bases outside the gene matches: 3. CDR1 DFQATT and CDR2 SNEGSKA come from the germline V gene (reference sequence). CDR3 region: CSAGTVNTEAFF. The CDR3 bases are TGCAGTGCCGGGACAGTAAACACTGAAGCTTTCTTT.

This chain connects TRBV20-1 to TRBJ1-4; 8 positions match TRBD1. Losses at the gene ends were 6 bases for V and 7 bases for J; bases not matched to a gene: 7. The CDR3 is 13 amino acids. Germline lookup yields CDR1 DFQATT and CDR2 SNEGSKA (reference sequence). As DNA, the CDR3 is TGCAGTGCCGTCACAGGGGGTAGTGAAAAACTGTTTTTT. As protein: CSAVTGGSEKLFF.

The genes are TRBV11-2 and TRBJ1-6, with D possibly TRBD1 on 5 matching bases. CDR3 length equals 16 residues. The germline CDR1 and CDR2 sequences are SGHAT and FQNNGV. The V end was cut by 2 bases, the J end by 9 bases, with 17 bases between. Here the CDR3 DNA reads TGTGCCAGCAGCTTAAGTTCGGGACTCCCTAGTTCACCCCTCCACTTT. It yields the protein CASSLSSGLPSSPLHF. The variable domain in full, completed from reference TRBV11-2 and TRBJ1-6, reads EAGVAQSPRYKIIEKRQSVAFWCNPISGHATLYWYQQILGQGPKLLIQFQNNGVVDDSQLPKDRFSAERLKGVDSTLKIQPAKLEDSAVYLCASSLSSGLPSSPLHFGNGTRLTVT.

The rearrangement joins TRBV6-2 or TRBV6-3 to TRBJ2-7; 11 bases fit TRBD1. The germline V gene has CDR1 MNHEY and CDR2 SVGEGT. V lost 6 bases to trimming and J lost 5 bases; unmatched junction nucleotides: 18. This CDR3 is built from 18 residues. The CDR3 DNA is TGTGCCAGCAGACAGGGACAGGGGGAACATCCCCTCAAGCACGAGCAGTACTTC. This sequence encodes CASRQGQGEHPLKHEQYF.

The chain carries TRBV30 and TRBJ2-7; D is tentatively TRBD1 or TRBD2 (5 bases each). The CDR3 sequence is 13 residues long. V gave up 4 bases and J gave up 6 bases, with 16 bases separating them. Germline loops: CDR1 GTSNPN, CDR2 SVGIG (reference sequence). The CDR3 sequence is CAWTPVGVGEQYF. The CDR3 nucleotides are TGTGCCTGGACCCCAGTGGGGGTCGGCGAGCAGTACTTC.

The chain couples TRBV5-1 to TRBJ2-1; unclear D gene. Germline lookup yields CDR1 SGHRS and CDR2 YFSETQ. Trimming removed 0 bases from V and 10 bases from J, with 11 bases in between. The CDR3 contains 13 residues. Here the CDR3 reads CASSLAYLTEQFF. DNA for the CDR3: TGCGCCAGCAGCTTGGCCTATCTGACAGAGCAGTTCTTC.

This sequence joins TRBV29-1 and TRBJ2-1; the D call may be TRBD1 or TRBD2 (5 bases each). CDR1 and CDR2 from the germline V gene are SQVTM and ANQGSEA. The CDR3 length is 14 residues. V was clipped by 5 bases and J by 0 bases, with 11 bases between them. The CDR3 sequence is CSVWDPSSYNEQFF. CDR3 nucleotides: TGCAGCGTTTGGGACCCCAGCTCCTACAATGAGCAGTTCTTC.

This clonotype came up a few times. The chain is built from TRBV6-4 and TRBJ2-3; TRBD1 is a possible D gene (6 bases). CDR3 length: 16 amino acids. Deletions cut 3 bases from V and 2 bases from J, with 15 bases between. Per germline, CDR1 MRHNA and CDR2 SNTAGT. The CDR3 DNA sequence: TGTGCCAGCAGTGATAAGGACAGAACCCACACAGATACGCAGTATTTT. This codes for CASSDKDRTHTDTQYF.

This clonotype was observed a handful of times. The chain has TRBV7-9 and TRBJ2-7; 10 positions agree with TRBD2. Per germline, CDR1 SEHNR and CDR2 FQNEAQ (reference sequence). The CDR3 totals 15 residues. V shed 3 bases, J shed 2 bases, and the junction held 4 bases outside the gene matches. DNA of the CDR3: TGTGCCAGCAGCTTTATTGGACTAGCGGCCTACGAGCAGTACTTC. Amino acids: CASSFIGLAAYEQYF.

The rearrangement links TRBV29-1 to TRBJ2-5, with TRBD1 as a possible D gene (6 bases). This CDR3 has 12 residues. CDR1 is SQVTM, CDR2 ANQGSEA, per germline. The ends were cut back, 7 bases at V and 5 bases at J, with 14 bases in the middle. DNA for the CDR3: TGCAGCGGATCGGGACAATGGGAGACCCAGTACTTC. Its translation: CSGSGQWETQYF.

There are a few counts of this clonotype. V is TRBV30 and J is TRBJ2-6, with 8 bases aligning to TRBD2. Germline V lookup: CDR1 GTSNPN, CDR2 SVGIG (reference sequence). V lost 0 bases, J lost 0 bases, and 7 bases stayed unmatched. The CDR3 is 18 amino acids. DNA for the CDR3: TGTGCCTGGAGTGTGGGTCTAGCGGGCATCTCTGGGGCCAACGTCCTGACTTTC. Residues: CAWSVGLAGISGANVLTF.

The V and J genes are TRBV11-3 and TRBJ1-2; D uncertain. CDR3 length: 13 residues. V lost 4 bases, J lost 4 bases, and 10 bases lay in between. The germline V gene encodes CDR1 SGHNT and CDR2 YENEEA. The CDR3 DNA is TGTGCCAGCAGCTCCGGGAGGGTCTATGGCTACACCTTC. It translates to CASSSGRVYGYTF.

DNA for the CDR3: TGCGCCAGCAGCTCAAGCGGGAACACAGATACGCAGTATTTT. It codes for CASSSSGNTDTQYF. V usage is TRBV5-1 and J usage is TRBJ2-3, with 7 bases that match TRBD2. Per the germline V gene, CDR1 is SGHRS and CDR2 is YFSETQ. The CDR3 has 14 residues. Losses at the gene ends were 3 bases for V and 2 bases for J; bases not matched to a gene: 3.

Ten or more counts support this clonotype. The chain links TRBV7-2 to TRBJ2-1; TRBD1 might be the D (5 bases). Trimming pared 2 bases from V and 3 bases from J, leaving 8 bases between. The CDR3 has 14 amino acids. Germline CDR1 and CDR2: SGHTA and FQGNSA. In nucleotides, the CDR3 is TGTGCCAGCAGCTTAAGACAGTTCTACAATGAGCAGTTCTTC. Translation: CASSLRQFYNEQFF.

The rearrangement joins TRBV14 to TRBJ2-3; D may be TRBD2 (6 bases). The ends were cut back, 4 bases at V and 0 bases at J, with 14 bases in the middle. Germline values: CDR1 SGHDN, CDR2 FVKESK. The CDR3 consists of 16 residues. The CDR3 DNA reads as TGTGCCAGCAGCCCTTTAGGCGGGACTAGCACAGATACGCAGTATTTT. This translates into CASSPLGGTSTDTQYF.

The table lists this clonotype with a few counts. This sequence joins TRBV5-1 and TRBJ1-2; D is perhaps TRBD1 (5 bases). CDR3 length: 16 amino acids. V was pared by 0 bases and J by 8 bases, with 20 bases between. CDR1 and CDR2 (germline): SGHRS, YFSETQ. CDR3 protein: CASSLEYAGRVDGYTF. Here the CDR3 DNA reads TGCGCCAGCAGCTTGGAGTATGCAGGCAGGGTGGACGGCTACACCTTC.

The chain carries TRBV20-1 and TRBJ1-2, with unresolved D. The V and J ends lost 3 bases and 2 bases respectively, with 4 bases between them. Germline V gives CDR1 DFQATT, CDR2 SNEGSKA (reference sequence). The CDR3 covers 11 residues. As DNA, the CDR3 is TGCAGTGCTAGCTGGAACTATGGCTACACCTTC. It codes for CSASWNYGYTF.

This clonotype came up many times. J is TRBJ2-1 and V is TRBV9; 11 bases are shared with TRBD2. The CDR3 spans 15 residues. J gave up 2 bases and V 3 bases, and 1 base lay outside the gene matches. Germline CDR1 reads SGDLS; CDR2 reads YYNGEE. CDR3 sequence: CASSEGLAAYNEQFF. The CDR3 DNA reads TGTGCCAGCAGCGAGGGACTAGCGGCCTACAATGAGCAGTTCTTC.

This clonotype was counted a few times. The rearrangement uses TRBV30 and TRBJ2-1, with D perhaps TRBD1 (6 bases). There are 16 residues in the CDR3. CDR1 GTSNPN and CDR2 SVGIG come from the germline V gene (reference sequence). With 4 bases removed from V and 4 bases from J, the gap between germline ends came to 20 bases. CDR3 bases: TGTGCCTGGACATGGGGGCCCCCGGAGAGTTACAATGAGCAGTTCTTC. Amino acid sequence: CAWTWGPPESYNEQFF.